The 27 T cell receptor beta chains below were found in one sample sequenced in a study of control samples from healthy donors and cancer patients. Produced via immunoSEQ multiplex PCR; TCRdb's table is partial and in-frame only. The sample has 130,000 or so clones; about 90% are singletons. The specimen sequenced was blood. The receptor source for this set is a man aged 18 to 35 in good health.

This clone was found once. The chain has TRBV7-6 and TRBJ1-1; no clear D. CDR3 length: 13 residues. Trimming took off 2 bases at V and 7 bases at J, with 11 bases between the two ends. The germline CDR1 and CDR2 sequences are SGHVS and FNYEAQ. The CDR3 nucleotides read TGTGCCAGCAGCTTAAGGGCCGGCAATGAAGCTTTCTTT. This encodes CASSLRAGNEAFF.

V is TRBV24-1 and J is TRBJ1-2; 7 nucleotides align to TRBD1. The CDR3 has 14 amino acids. The V segment lost 4 bases and the J segment 7 bases; nucleotides outside the gene matches: 8. The germline V gene has CDR1 KGHDR and CDR2 SFDVKD. For the CDR3, the DNA is TGTGCCACCAGTGACGCGGACAGGTCGACTGGCTACACCTTC. It is translated as CATSDADRSTGYTF.

The CDR3 reads CATSATGGYEQYF. The CDR3 bases are TGCGCCACCTCGGCGACAGGGGGCTACGAGCAGTACTTC. V is TRBV10-1 and J is TRBJ2-7; 9 bases are shared with TRBD1. CDR1 is WNHNN, CDR2 SYGVQD, per germline (reference sequence). Germline trimming cut 10 bases from V and 3 bases from J; bases unmatched to any gene: 7. The CDR3 is 13 residues long.

J is TRBJ1-1 and V is TRBV5-5; possibly TRBD1 for D (5 bases). Looked up from germline, CDR1 is SGHKS and CDR2 is YYEKEE (reference sequence). The CDR3 is 12 amino acids. The V end was cut by 4 bases, the J end by 11 bases, with 15 bases between. The CDR3 sequence: CASSLSLGEAFF. CDR3 DNA: TGTGCCAGCAGCCTTTCGCTGGGGGAGGCTTTCTTT.

The chain combines TRBV5-1 with TRBJ1-4, with D maybe TRBD1 (5 bases). Trimming pared 4 bases from V and 6 bases from J, leaving 10 bases between. CDR3 size: 13 residues. The germline gives CDR1 SGHRS, CDR2 YFSETQ. CDR3 in DNA: TGCGCCAGCAGCGTCGACAGAGATGAAAAACTGTTTTTT. Translating gives CASSVDRDEKLFF.

The chain links TRBV6-4 to TRBJ1-1, with unresolved D. The V and J ends lost 5 bases and 1 base respectively, with 8 bases between them. Germline CDR1 reads MRHNA; CDR2 reads SNTAGT. The CDR3 is 13 residues long. The CDR3 DNA is TGTGCCAGCAGTCCCCTCCCGAACACTGAAGCTTTCTTT. Its translation: CASSPLPNTEAFF.

The chain employs TRBV6-5 and TRBJ1-6; TRBD1 matches 8 bases. V shed 4 bases and J 6 bases; nucleotides not matched to a gene: 5. The CDR3 has 15 residues. CDR1 and CDR2 (germline): MNHEY, SVGAGI. CDR3 region: CASSSYDRGNSPLHF. The CDR3 DNA reads TGTGCCAGCAGTTCTTATGACAGGGGTAATTCACCCCTCCACTTT.

The gene calls are TRBV5-1 and TRBJ1-2; the match to TRBD1 covers 10 bases. CDR3 length: 14 amino acids. The V gene end was trimmed by 4 bases and the J gene end by 5 bases; junction bases not matched to a gene: 5. Per germline, CDR1 SGHRS and CDR2 YFSETQ. The CDR3: CASSPEGQGYGYTF. Written as DNA, the CDR3 is TGCGCCAGCAGCCCGGAGGGACAGGGGTATGGCTACACCTTC.

With respect to this clone: The junction differs from germline at one of its ends, possibly a read error. The rearrangement uses TRBV6-1 and TRBJ1-6; D not resolved. This CDR3 has 13 amino acids. Germline values: CDR1 MNHNS, CDR2 SASEGT. CDR3 nucleotides: TGTGCCAGCACTGAACACCGGATTGGACCCCTCCACTTT. Its translation is CASTEHRIGPLHF.

This clone was seen just once. Other DNA sequences of this sample code for an identical CDR3. The rearrangement uses TRBV5-1 and TRBJ1-1, with D possibly TRBD1 on 5 matching bases. Trimming removed 4 bases from V and 1 base from J, with 8 bases in between. The length of the CDR3 is 13 residues. Germline assignment: CDR1 SGHRS and CDR2 YFSETQ. This CDR3 reads CASSLGGNTEAFF. CDR3 DNA: TGCGCCAGCAGCCTCGGGGGGAACACTGAAGCTTTCTTT.

The J gene is TRBJ1-2, the V gene TRBV19; 7 bases align to TRBD1. Germline-derived CDR1 and CDR2 are LNHDA and SQIVND (reference sequence). The ends lost 4 bases at V and 4 bases at J; junction bases unmatched: 9. CDR3 size: 15 residues. CDR3 sequence: CASSKVTGSSYGYTF. The CDR3 nucleotides read TGTGCCAGTAGTAAAGTGACAGGGTCTTCCTATGGCTACACCTTC.

The chain is built from TRBV9 and TRBJ2-3; the match to TRBD2 covers 8 bases. The germline gives CDR1 SGDLS, CDR2 YYNGEE. This CDR3 is 16 amino acids long. The junction had 5 bases not matched to a gene; V was cut back by 0 bases and J by 2 bases. In DNA, the CDR3 is TGTGCCAGCAGCGTAGCGGGGGGGGGCATCACAGATACGCAGTATTTT. Translated, it gives CASSVAGGGITDTQYF.

The genes are TRBV19 and TRBJ2-6; 8 positions match TRBD2. Germline lookup yields CDR1 LNHDA and CDR2 SQIVND (reference sequence). The CDR3 extends over 18 amino acids. V shed 3 bases, J shed 0 bases, and the junction held 7 bases outside the gene matches. The CDR3 DNA reads as TGTGCCAGTAGTATGAGAGCGGGGGCCCTCTCTGGGGCCAACGTCCTGACTTTC. Encoded protein: CASSMRAGALSGANVLTF. Variable domain in full (rest from reference TRBV19 and TRBJ2-6): DGGITQSPKYLFRKEGQNVTLSCEQNLNHDAMYWYRQDPGQGLRLIYYSQIVNDFQKGDIAEGYSVSREKKESFPLTVTSAQKNPTAFYLCASSMRAGALSGANVLTFGAGSRLTVL.

The gene calls are TRBV5-6 and TRBJ2-7, with 14 bases that match TRBD2. CDR1 SGHDT and CDR2 YYEEEE come from the germline V gene. The CDR3 has 15 amino acids. V shed 4 bases, J shed 3 bases, and the junction held 3 bases outside the gene matches. The CDR3 region is CASSPGTSGGYEQYF. Here the CDR3 DNA reads TGTGCCAGCAGCCCCGGGACTAGCGGGGGCTACGAGCAGTACTTC. The full variable domain, its missing parts supplied by reference TRBV5-6 and TRBJ2-7, is DAGVTQSPTHLIKTRGQQVTLRCSPKSGHDTVSWYQQALGQGPQFIFQYYEEEERQRGNFPDRFSGHQFPNYSSELNVNALLLGDSALYLCASSPGTSGGYEQYFGPGTRLTVT.

The chain uses TRBV9 and TRBJ2-1, with unresolved D. The V gene's germline CDR1 is SGDLS and CDR2 YYNGEE. CDR3 length equals 12 residues. V shed 0 bases and J shed 9 bases, with 7 bases lying between them. The CDR3 region is CASSVEASEQFF. The DNA of the CDR3 is TGTGCCAGCAGCGTAGAGGCCTCTGAGCAGTTCTTC. Filled out from reference TRBV9 and TRBJ2-1, the complete variable domain reads DSGVTQTPKHLITATGQRVTLRCSPRSGDLSVYWYQQSLDQGLQFLIQYYNGEERAKGNILERFSAQQFPDLHSELNLSSLELGDSALYFCASSVEASEQFFGPGTRLTVL.

The chain combines TRBV6-2 or TRBV6-3 with TRBJ2-5; D gene uncertain. CDR1 and CDR2 (germline): MNHEY, SVGEGT. The CDR3 extends over 15 amino acids. The V gene lost 2 bases and the J gene lost 4 bases, with 14 bases spanning the gap. The CDR3, as DNA: TGTGCCAGCAGTTACGGGTCTCACAGATTAGAGACCCAGTACTTC. It specifies CASSYGSHRLETQYF.

V usage is TRBV12-3 or TRBV12-4 and J usage is TRBJ1-1, with D possibly TRBD1 on 5 matching bases. Deletions cut 2 bases from V and 3 bases from J, with 7 bases between. The length of the CDR3 is 13 residues. The CDR3 spells CASSLQGYTEAFF. The CDR3 nucleotides read TGTGCCAGCAGTTTACAGGGTTACACTGAAGCTTTCTTT.

This clone was recorded only once. J is TRBJ2-5 and V is TRBV7-9; no clear D gene. From germline, CDR1 is SEHNR and CDR2 FQNEAQ (reference sequence). The CDR3 spans 15 residues. The V end was cut by 5 bases, the J end by 2 bases, with 15 bases between. DNA for the CDR3: TGTGCCAGCAGCCACGGGTCCGCGTATCAAGAGACCCAGTACTTC. This gives the protein CASSHGSAYQETQYF.

This clone has only one observation. This rearrangement joins TRBV7-2 to TRBJ2-2; D not certain. This CDR3 is built from 14 residues. V was clipped by 1 base and J by 6 bases, with 9 bases between them. Germline assignment: CDR1 SGHTA and CDR2 FQGNSA. This CDR3 reads CASSLGLGSGELFF. CDR3 DNA: TGTGCCAGCAGCTTAGGGTTGGGATCCGGGGAGCTGTTTTTT.

The V and J genes are TRBV10-2 and TRBJ1-2, with D unclear. Germline loops: CDR1 WSHSY, CDR2 SAAADI. Trimming took off 0 bases at V and 3 bases at J, with 14 bases between the two ends. This CDR3 has 16 residues. CDR3 nucleotide sequence: TGCGCCAGCAGTGAGTCGAACCGGATTCGGGACTATGGCTACACCTTC. The encoded protein is CASSESNRIRDYGYTF.

The CDR3 sequence: CASSLGLAETQYF. DNA of the CDR3: TGCGCCAGCAGCTTGGGACTTGCGGAGACCCAGTACTTC. The chain employs TRBV5-1 and TRBJ2-5; D is uncertain. CDR1 is SGHRS and CDR2 is YFSETQ in the germline V gene. Trimming took off 0 bases at V and 5 bases at J, with 8 bases between the two ends. There are 13 residues in the CDR3.

The J gene is TRBJ1-1, the V gene TRBV7-9; unclear D gene. Trimming shortened V by 8 bases and J by 1 base, and 14 bases separated the two germline ends. Germline loops: CDR1 SEHNR, CDR2 FQNEAQ (reference sequence). This CDR3 comprises 14 residues. The CDR3 reads CASLVEGANTEAFF. In nucleotides, the CDR3 is TGTGCCAGCCTTGTTGAGGGAGCGAACACTGAAGCTTTCTTT.

The chain is built from TRBV5-1 and TRBJ1-2; D is unresolved. The CDR3 is 14 amino acids. Between the trimmed V and J ends, which lost 0 bases and 4 bases, there was a span of 10 bases. Germline V gene sequence: CDR1 SGHRS, CDR2 YFSETQ. CDR3 nucleotide sequence: TGCGCCAGCAGCTTGGAATCGGGCCCCTATGGCTACACCTTC. It yields the protein CASSLESGPYGYTF.

The CDR3 DNA is TGTGCCAGCAGGGGACCGGGACACAGCAATCAGCCCCAGCATTTT. Translation gives CASRGPGHSNQPQHF. V usage is TRBV25-1 and J usage is TRBJ1-5; TRBD1 might be the D (6 bases). Deletions cut 6 bases from V and 1 base from J, with 13 bases between. CDR3 length: 15 residues. Germline V gene sequence: CDR1 MGHDK, CDR2 SYGVNS.

The sample holds one count of this clone. The gene calls are TRBV7-9 and TRBJ2-7, with no clear D. The germline V gene encodes CDR1 SEHNR and CDR2 FQNEAQ (reference sequence). V lost 8 bases, J lost 2 bases, and 13 bases lay in between. The length of the CDR3 is 13 residues. The CDR3 DNA sequence: TGTGCCAGCGAAAGACGGAATACCTACGAGCAGTACTTC. It translates to CASERRNTYEQYF.

The gene calls are TRBV7-9 and TRBJ1-1; 11 bases agree with TRBD1. Losses at the gene ends were 11 bases for V and 3 bases for J; bases not matched to a gene: 5. Germline CDR1 reads SEHNR; CDR2 reads FQNEAQ (reference sequence). The CDR3 extends over 13 amino acids. CDR3 amino acids: CAVSGQGDTEAFF. CDR3 bases: TGTGCCGTCTCGGGACAGGGGGACACTGAAGCTTTCTTT.

J is TRBJ1-4 and V is TRBV30; 7 bases match TRBD1. The CDR3 covers 14 residues. The germline CDR1 and CDR2 sequences are GTSNPN and SVGIG (reference sequence). V dropped 4 bases and J dropped 5; count of bases not matched to a gene: 7. The CDR3 region has the DNA TGTGCCTGGACCCCAGGGGGGCTGAATGAAAAACTGTTTTTT. Its translation: CAWTPGGLNEKLFF.